Shown below are 9 T cell receptor beta chains from a single sample sequenced in a study of blood T cells in healthy people across ages (dated by TCRdb to about 2015). Libraries came from 5' RACE. Sequenced using an Illumina HiSeq 2500. A second PCR of about 6 to 12 cycles was performed with a sample-barcoded 5' primer and a J-beta primer mix. Using fastp trimming at Q25 and MiXCR clonotype assembly, TCRdb reanalyzed the public sequencing data and kept in-frame beta chains. Here each entry gathers all rows of one CDR3 protein and keeps the most common genes and DNA. Present in this sample are 790,000 or so distinct CDR3 sequences, roughly 50% of which were seen just once. In total, the top ten clones hold around 25% of the sample. The sequencing sample was made of blood. The receptors come from a man between 35 and 55 years old in good health.

The rearrangement joins TRBV7-2 to TRBJ2-3; 11 bases map to TRBD2. V gave up 5 bases and J gave up 6 bases; unmatched junction bases: 16. This CDR3 has 18 amino acids. Germline V gene data show CDR1 as SGHTA and CDR2 as FQGNSA. The DNA for the CDR3 is TGTGCCAGCAGCCTTCCTACTAGCGGGGGCCCGGCGAGCGATACGCAGTATTTT. It encodes CASSLPTSGGPASDTQYF.

J is TRBJ2-5 and V is TRBV12-3 or TRBV12-4; either TRBD1 or TRBD2 may supply D (7 bases each). The J call is in doubt because the DNA end fits TRBJ2-7 better. The CDR3 length is 14 residues. The CDR3 sequence is CASSSRGGPDEQYF. The CDR3 region has the DNA TGTGCCAGCAGTTCCAGGGGGGGGCCCGACGAGCAGTACTTC.

The chain recombines TRBV29-1 with TRBJ1-1, with 8 positions matching TRBD1. Germline CDR1 is SQVTM and CDR2 is ANQGSEA. J was trimmed by 6 bases and V by 6 bases; bases with no gene match: 9. The CDR3 covers 13 residues. In DNA form, the CDR3 reads TGCAGCGTCGCCGGACAGGGTGTATCTGAAGCTTTCTTT. Residues: CSVAGQGVSEAFF. Filled out from reference TRBV29-1 and TRBJ1-1, the complete variable domain reads SAVISQKPSRDICQRGTSLTIQCQVDSQVTMMFWYRQQPGQSLTLIATANQGSEATYESGFVIDKFPISRPNLTFSTLTVSNMSPEDSSIYLCSVAGQGVSEAFFGQGTRLTVV.

The rearrangement joins TRBV27 to TRBJ2-5; TRBD2 aligns across 10 bases. V was clipped by 6 bases and J by 4 bases; unmatched bases: 2. Germline CDR1 and CDR2: MNHEY and SMNVEV (reference sequence). CDR3 length equals 13 residues. The CDR3 loop is CASRGLARETQYF. DNA for the CDR3: TGTGCCAGCAGGGGACTAGCGAGAGAGACCCAGTACTTC.

The chain links TRBV12-3 or TRBV12-4 to TRBJ2-1; possible D gene TRBD1, 6 bases. This CDR3 has 14 residues. V was shortened by 6 bases and J by 6 bases, with 15 bases between the two germline ends. CDR3 sequence reads: CASSLTGTPNEQFF. In DNA, the CDR3 is TGTGCCAGCAGCTTGACCGGGACACCCAATGAGCAGTTCTTC.

The chain has TRBV6-2 or TRBV6-3 and TRBJ2-1; TRBD2 matches at 11 bases. Germline V lookup: CDR1 MNHEY, CDR2 SVGEGT. V lost 6 bases to trimming and J lost 2 bases; unmatched junction nucleotides: 6. CDR3 length: 16 residues. The CDR3 sequence is CASSLIAGGAYNEQFF. CDR3 DNA sequence: TGTGCCAGCAGCCTCATAGCGGGAGGGGCCTACAATGAGCAGTTCTTC.

The CDR3 is CRSTSDSSTDTQYF. DNA of the CDR3: TGCAGAAGTACTAGCGACAGTAGCACAGATACGCAGTATTTT. The chain carries TRBV20-1 and TRBJ2-3; TRBD2 aligns across 7 bases. Germline V gives CDR1 DFQATT, CDR2 SNEGSKA (reference sequence). The CDR3 consists of 14 residues.

This clonotype has a handful of counts. The V and J genes are TRBV3-1 and TRBJ2-7, with a weak D call TRBD2 (6 bases). The J call may be faulty, since TRBJ2-5 better matches the DNA end. Germline CDR1 and CDR2: LGHDT and YNNKEL (reference sequence). The CDR3 length is 12 residues. The CDR3 here is CASSQGGGTQYF. Written as DNA, the CDR3 is TGTGCCAGCAGCCAAGGGGGAGGGACCCAGTACTTC.

This chain uses TRBV6-2 or TRBV6-3 with TRBJ2-1; possible D gene TRBD1, 6 bases. This CDR3 region has 16 residues. Trimming left V 6 bases short and J 2 bases short, with 17 bases between. Germline V CDR1 and CDR2: MNHEY, SVGEGT. The CDR3 nucleotides read TGTGCCAGCAGCCTATACACGCAGGGGCCCTACAATGAGCAGTTCTTC. Amino acid sequence: CASSLYTQGPYNEQFF.